This entry is about one T cell receptor beta chain. This entry belongs to a study of regulatory T cells in long-lasting Graves disease. This CDR3 is built from 13 residues. In germline, CDR1 is SQVTM, CDR2 ANQGSEA. Trimming took off 5 bases at V and 8 bases at J, with 18 bases between the two ends. Time point reported: persistent/refractory GD, antithyroid drugs over 5 years with positive TRAb. The TCR library was prepared using RNA isolated from PBMCs. Assembly of TCR beta libraries relied on iRepertoire HTBI primers together with Arm-PCR of CDR3 regions. TCRdb called the multiplex PCR reads again in MiXCR, with one record for every CDR3 protein. Here the sample spans over 450,000 distinct CDR3 sequences, 20% to 25% being singletons.

This clonotype originated in a female donor with Graves disease. This material consisted of peripheral blood mononuclear cells (PBMCs), taken when the disease was refractory, from a patient treated with antithyroid drugs. The chain recombines TRBV29-1 with TRBJ1-1; TRBD1 might be the D (6 bases). CDR3 in amino acids: CSVPLTGSAEAFF. CDR3 nucleotide sequence: TGCAGCGTTCCCCTGACAGGCTCAGCCGAAGCTTTCTTT. Full variable domain (remainder filled in from reference TRBV29-1 and TRBJ1-1): SAVISQKPSRDICQRGTSLTIQCQVDSQVTMMFWYRQQPGQSLTLIATANQGSEATYESGFVIDKFPISRPNLTFSTLTVSNMSPEDSSIYLCSVPLTGSAEAFFGQGTRLTVV.